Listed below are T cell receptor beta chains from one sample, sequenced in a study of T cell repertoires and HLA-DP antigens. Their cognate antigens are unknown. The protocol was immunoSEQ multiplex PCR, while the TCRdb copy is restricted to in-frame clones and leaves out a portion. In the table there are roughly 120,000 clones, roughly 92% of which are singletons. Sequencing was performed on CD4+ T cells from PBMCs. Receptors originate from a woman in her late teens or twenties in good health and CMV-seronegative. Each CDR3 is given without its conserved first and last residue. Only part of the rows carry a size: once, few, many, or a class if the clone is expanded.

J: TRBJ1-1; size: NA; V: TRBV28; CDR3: ASTPTASREAF
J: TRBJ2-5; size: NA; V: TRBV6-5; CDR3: ASSQGRIQETQY
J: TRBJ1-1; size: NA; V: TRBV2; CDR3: ASRGSSGRGTEAF
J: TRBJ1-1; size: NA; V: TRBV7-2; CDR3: ASSLARAGNTEAF
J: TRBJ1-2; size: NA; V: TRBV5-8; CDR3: ASSLEQGYYGYT
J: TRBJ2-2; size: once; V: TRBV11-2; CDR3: ASTSAGLAANTGELF
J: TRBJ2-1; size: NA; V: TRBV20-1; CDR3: SARHRNEQF
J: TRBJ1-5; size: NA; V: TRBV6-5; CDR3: ASSYGLQGTQH
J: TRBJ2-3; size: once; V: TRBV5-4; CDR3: ASSLRREGTDTQY
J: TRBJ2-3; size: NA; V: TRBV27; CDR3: ASSLTSGGPDTQY
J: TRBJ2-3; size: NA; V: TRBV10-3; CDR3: AISESITGTSTDTQY
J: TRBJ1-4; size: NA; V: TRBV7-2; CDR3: ASSSLTNEKLF
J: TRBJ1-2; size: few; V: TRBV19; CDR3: ASIGLTNYGYT
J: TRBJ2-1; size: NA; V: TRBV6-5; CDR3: ASNTGLAGVNEQF
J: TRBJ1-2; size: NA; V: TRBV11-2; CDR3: ASSTRTGRAYDGYT
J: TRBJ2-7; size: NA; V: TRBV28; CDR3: ASSFRLKLVEQY
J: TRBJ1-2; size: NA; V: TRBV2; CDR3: ASRGQGLGYT
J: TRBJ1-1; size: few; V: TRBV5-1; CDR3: ASSLEVRNTEAF
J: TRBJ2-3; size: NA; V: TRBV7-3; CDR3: ASSLSGADTQY
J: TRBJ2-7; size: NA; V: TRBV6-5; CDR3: ASSYGRDRGWEQY
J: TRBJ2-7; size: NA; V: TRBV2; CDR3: ANSQGISYEQY
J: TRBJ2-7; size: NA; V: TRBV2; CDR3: ASSESGLGLREQY
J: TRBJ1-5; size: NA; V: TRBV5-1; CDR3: ASSLGTEGQPQH
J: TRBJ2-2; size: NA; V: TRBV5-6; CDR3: ASSLVRRGWTGELF
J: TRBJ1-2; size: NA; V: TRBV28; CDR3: ASSGWDSPPAT
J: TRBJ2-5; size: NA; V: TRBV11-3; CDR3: ASSLGGGAGETQY
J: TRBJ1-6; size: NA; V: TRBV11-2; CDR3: ASNNRAGPLH
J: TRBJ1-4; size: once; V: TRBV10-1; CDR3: ASSESKEKLF
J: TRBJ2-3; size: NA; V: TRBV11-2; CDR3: ASSLTAGGATDTQY
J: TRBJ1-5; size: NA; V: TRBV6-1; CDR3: ASSDTGDIWRSNQPQH
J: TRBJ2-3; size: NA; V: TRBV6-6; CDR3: ASSTPGQRASTQY
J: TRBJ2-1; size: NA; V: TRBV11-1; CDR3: ASSWGLNEQF
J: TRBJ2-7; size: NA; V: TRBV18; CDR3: ASSPGTDYEQY
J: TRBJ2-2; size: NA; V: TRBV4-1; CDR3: ASSHRPGQGTGELF
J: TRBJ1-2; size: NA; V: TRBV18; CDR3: ASSLQEYGYT
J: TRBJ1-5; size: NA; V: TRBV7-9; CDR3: ASSLARPGGNQPQH
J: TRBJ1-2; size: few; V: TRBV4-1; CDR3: ASSQEGYGYT
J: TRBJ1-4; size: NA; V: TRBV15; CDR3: ATSRARTGYEKLF
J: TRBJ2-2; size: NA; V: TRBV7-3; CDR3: ASSLMRLTGKGGELF
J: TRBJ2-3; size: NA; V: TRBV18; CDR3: ASSSTSGSTDTQY
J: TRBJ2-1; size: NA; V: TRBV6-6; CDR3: ASTLDGYNEQF
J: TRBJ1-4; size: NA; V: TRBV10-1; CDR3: ASRDREEEKLF
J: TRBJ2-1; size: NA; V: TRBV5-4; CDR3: ASSLSTEQF
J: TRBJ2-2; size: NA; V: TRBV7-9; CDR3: ASRTRSTGELF
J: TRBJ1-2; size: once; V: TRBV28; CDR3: ASSRTGIILVNYGYT
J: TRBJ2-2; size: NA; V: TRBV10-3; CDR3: AIKVAGGANTGELF
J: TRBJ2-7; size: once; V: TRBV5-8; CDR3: ASRRSGRADYEQY
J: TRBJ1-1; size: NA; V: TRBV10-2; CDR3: ASSEGGTAAEAF
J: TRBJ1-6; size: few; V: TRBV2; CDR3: ASTPGQGANSPLH
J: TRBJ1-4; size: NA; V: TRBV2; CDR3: ASSVGGREKLF
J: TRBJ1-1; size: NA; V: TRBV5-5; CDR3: ASSLGPRNTEAF
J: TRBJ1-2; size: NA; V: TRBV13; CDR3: ASSFLYYGYT
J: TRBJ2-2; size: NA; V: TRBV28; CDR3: ASSPWTGGVLSTGELF
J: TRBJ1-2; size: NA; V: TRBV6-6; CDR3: ASSYEGERYGYT
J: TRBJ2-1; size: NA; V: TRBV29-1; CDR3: SVGLAGVVYNEQF
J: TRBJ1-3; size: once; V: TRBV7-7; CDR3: ASSSGPGNTIY
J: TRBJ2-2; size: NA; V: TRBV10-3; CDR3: AINGDTGELF
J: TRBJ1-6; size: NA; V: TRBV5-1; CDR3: ASSKESSYNSPLH
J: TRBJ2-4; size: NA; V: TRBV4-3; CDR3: ASSQVTQGDKNIQY
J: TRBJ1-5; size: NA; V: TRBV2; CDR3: ASSEDSGGSNQPQH